The source of this TCR beta chain is a study of chemoradiotherapy in HPV16-positive cancers. To note about this clone: The antigen is not known.

Study-wide findings and caveats: Better recurrence-free survival went with HPV-responsive T-cell expansion in HPV16-positive patients. The functional HPV-specific definition rests on just two HPV16-positive patients.

The V gene's germline CDR1 is SGHRS and CDR2 YFSETQ. Trimming removed 0 bases from V and 2 bases from J, with 9 bases in between. The CDR3 length is 15 residues. Some clones are missing from TCRdb's copy, which holds only in-frame ones; the method was immunoSEQ multiplex PCR. The sample holds around 9,000 clones, 70% seen once. The sequences come from tumor tissue, collected from a patient who underwent chemoradiotherapy. The rearrangement links TRBV5-1 to TRBJ1-3; D gene unclear. This receptor was taken from a human donor with HPV-associated anogenital cancer. In DNA, the CDR3 is TGCGCCAGCAGCTTGGAGGCGGCGGCTGGAAACACCATATATTTT. Encoded protein: CASSLEAAAGNTIYF.